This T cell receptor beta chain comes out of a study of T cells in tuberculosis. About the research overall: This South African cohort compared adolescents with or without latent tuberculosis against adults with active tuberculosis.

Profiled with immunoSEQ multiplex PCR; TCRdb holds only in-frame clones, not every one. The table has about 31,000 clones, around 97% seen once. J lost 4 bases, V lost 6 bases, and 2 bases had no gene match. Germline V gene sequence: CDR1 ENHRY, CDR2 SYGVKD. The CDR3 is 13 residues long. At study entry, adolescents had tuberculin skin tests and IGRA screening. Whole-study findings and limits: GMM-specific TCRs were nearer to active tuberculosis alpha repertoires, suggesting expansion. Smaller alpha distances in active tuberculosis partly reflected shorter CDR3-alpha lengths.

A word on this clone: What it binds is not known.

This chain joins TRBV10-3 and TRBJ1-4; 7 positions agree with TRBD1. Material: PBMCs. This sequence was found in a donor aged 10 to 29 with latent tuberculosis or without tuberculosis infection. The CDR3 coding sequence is TGTGCCATCAGACGGGACAGTAATGAAAAACTGTTTTTT. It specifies CAIRRDSNEKLFF.